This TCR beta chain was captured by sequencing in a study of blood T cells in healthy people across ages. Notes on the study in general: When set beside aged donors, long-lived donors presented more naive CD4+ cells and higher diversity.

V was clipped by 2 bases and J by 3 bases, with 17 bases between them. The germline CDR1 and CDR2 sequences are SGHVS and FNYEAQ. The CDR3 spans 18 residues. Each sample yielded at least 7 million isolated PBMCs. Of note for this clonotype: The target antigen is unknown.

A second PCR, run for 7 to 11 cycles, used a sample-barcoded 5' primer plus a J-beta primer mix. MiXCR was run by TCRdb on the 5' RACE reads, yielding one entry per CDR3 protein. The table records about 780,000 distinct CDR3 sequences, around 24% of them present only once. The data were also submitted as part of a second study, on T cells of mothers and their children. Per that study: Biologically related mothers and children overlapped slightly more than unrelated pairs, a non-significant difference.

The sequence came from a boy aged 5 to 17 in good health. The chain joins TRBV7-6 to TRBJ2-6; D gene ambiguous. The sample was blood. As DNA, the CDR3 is TGTGCCAGCAGCTTATCCCCGGCAGTTCCTTTTGGGGCCAACGTCCTGACTTTC. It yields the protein CASSLSPAVPFGANVLTF. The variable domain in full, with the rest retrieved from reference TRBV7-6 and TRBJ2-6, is GAGVSQSPRYKVTKRGQDVALRCDPISGHVSLYWYRQALGQGPEFLTYFNYEAQQDKSGLPNDRFSAERPEGSISTLTIQRTEQRDSAMYRCASSLSPAVPFGANVLTFGAGSRLTVL.